This T cell receptor (beta chain) derives from a study of Ad26.COV2.S vaccination and SARS-CoV-2 variants. Study summary: Participants got Ad26.COV2.S intramuscularly, once or twice 56 days apart. General study results and limits: Possibly, TCR breadth and depth analyses underestimated total T cell responses. Vaccinees reportedly had broad spike-specific CD8+ and CD4+ T cell responses. Those who received the vaccine showed greater spike-specific TCR breadth than those given placebo.

Assay: immunoSEQ multiplex PCR; the TCRdb copy retains only in-frame clones and omits some. Here the sample spans around 250,000 clones, around nine tenths being singletons. Specified treatment: around 19 received Ad26.COV2.S at low or high dose, single or two shots; a few received placebo; per-sample allocation not given. The investigators took samples on day 63 after the first vaccine or placebo injection. CDR3 length: 16 amino acids. Per the germline V gene, CDR1 is LNHDA and CDR2 is SQIVND (reference sequence). V lost 6 bases and J lost 9; bases outside the gene matches: 12. A note on this clone: The antigen remains undetermined.

The clonotype was recovered from a person between 18 and 60 years old who received the Ad26.COV2.S COVID-19 vaccine or a placebo. The sample in question was peripheral blood, obtained in a trial of Ad26.COV2.S vaccine versus placebo. The chain links TRBV19 to TRBJ1-6; TRBD1 agrees at 9 bases. CDR3 in amino acids: CASSLNGQGNGSPLHF. In DNA, the CDR3 is TGTGCCAGTAGCCTCAACGGACAGGGGAACGGTTCACCCCTCCACTTT. Full variable domain (remainder filled in from reference TRBV19 and TRBJ1-6): DGGITQSPKYLFRKEGQNVTLSCEQNLNHDAMYWYRQDPGQGLRLIYYSQIVNDFQKGDIAEGYSVSREKKESFPLTVTSAQKNPTAFYLCASSLNGQGNGSPLHFGNGTRLTVT.